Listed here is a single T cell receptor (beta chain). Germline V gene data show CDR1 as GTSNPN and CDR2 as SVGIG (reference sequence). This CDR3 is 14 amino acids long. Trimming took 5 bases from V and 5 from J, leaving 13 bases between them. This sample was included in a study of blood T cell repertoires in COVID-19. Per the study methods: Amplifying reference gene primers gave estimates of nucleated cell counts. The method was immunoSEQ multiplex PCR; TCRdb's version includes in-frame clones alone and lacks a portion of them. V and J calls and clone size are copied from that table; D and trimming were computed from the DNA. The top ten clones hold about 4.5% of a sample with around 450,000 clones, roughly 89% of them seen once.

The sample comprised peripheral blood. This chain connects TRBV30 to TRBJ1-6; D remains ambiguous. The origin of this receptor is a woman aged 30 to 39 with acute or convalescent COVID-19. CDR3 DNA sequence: TGTGCCTGGTCTACCGGCCAGGATAATTCACCCCTCCACTTT. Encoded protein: CAWSTGQDNSPLHF.